The next 9 T cell receptor beta chains were all read from a single sample in a study of CD8 T cells in ankylosing spondylitis. One entry per CDR3 protein results from TCRdb running MiXCR on the 5' RACE reads. The data contain roughly 7,000 distinct CDR3 sequences, approximately 3% of them singletons. Sequencing was done on a sample of blood, either unsorted or a sorted T cell fraction (not recorded which). The source is a female donor with ankylosing spondylitis or in good health (not recorded which).

By sample fraction, this clonotype is medium-sized. The CDR3 region has the DNA TGTGCCAGCAGCGCCGGGGTAGGGACAGGTGGTCAGCCCCAGCATTTT. It is translated as CASSAGVGTGGQPQHF. The gene calls are TRBV9 and TRBJ1-5, with TRBD1 identical over 8 bases. Trimming cost V 3 bases and J 6 bases; bases outside gene matches: 11. This CDR3 region has 16 residues. CDR1 is SGDLS and CDR2 is YYNGEE in the germline V gene.

This clonotype was seen repeatedly, ten times or more. The chain joins TRBV9 to TRBJ2-1; 8 bases are a match to TRBD2. Losses at the gene ends were 4 bases for V and 5 bases for J; bases not matched to a gene: 8. This CDR3 has 15 residues. Germline lookup yields CDR1 SGDLS and CDR2 YYNGEE. CDR3 sequence (DNA): TGTGCCAGCAGCCCCAGCGGGAGTCTGGACAATGAGCAGTTCTTC. Translation gives CASSPSGSLDNEQFF.

Judged by abundance, this clonotype is medium-sized. The chain couples TRBV9 to TRBJ2-7; 10 bases line up with TRBD2. V lost 3 bases to trimming and J lost 1 base; unmatched junction nucleotides: 4. Germline CDR1 reads SGDLS; CDR2 reads YYNGEE. The CDR3 has 15 residues. The CDR3 sequence: CASSAGLADSYEQYF. The CDR3 bases are TGTGCCAGCAGCGCCGGACTAGCGGATTCCTACGAGCAGTACTTC.

This clonotype was seen ten or more times. The chain carries TRBV9 and TRBJ2-1; D unresolved. The V end was cut by 4 bases, the J end by 3 bases, with 8 bases between. The V gene's germline CDR1 is SGDLS and CDR2 YYNGEE. The CDR3 is 13 residues long. Written as DNA, the CDR3 is TGTGCCAGCAGCCCCGGCGGCTACAATGAGCAGTTCTTC. This encodes CASSPGGYNEQFF. The full variable domain, in which reference TRBV9 and TRBJ2-1 provide the parts outside the CDR3, is DSGVTQTPKHLITATGQRVTLRCSPRSGDLSVYWYQQSLDQGLQFLIQYYNGEERAKGNILERFSAQQFPDLHSELNLSSLELGDSALYFCASSPGGYNEQFFGPGTRLTVL.

This clonotype was seen many times. DNA of the CDR3: TGTGCCAGCAGCGTAGCGGTGAACACTGAAGCTTTCTTT. Translated: CASSVAVNTEAFF. The V and J genes are TRBV9 and TRBJ1-1; no definite D call. The V end was cut by 0 bases, the J end by 0 bases, with 3 bases between. The germline V gene encodes CDR1 SGDLS and CDR2 YYNGEE. This CDR3 spans 13 amino acids.

The table lists this clonotype with many counts. V and J are TRBV9 and TRBJ2-7; D is undetermined. This CDR3 spans 11 amino acids. Trimming pared 3 bases from V and 0 bases from J, leaving 1 base between. Germline loops: CDR1 SGDLS, CDR2 YYNGEE. The CDR3 loop is CASSGSYEQYF. Here the CDR3 DNA reads TGTGCCAGCAGCGGCTCCTACGAGCAGTACTTC. The whole variable domain, remainder taken from reference TRBV9 and TRBJ2-7, is DSGVTQTPKHLITATGQRVTLRCSPRSGDLSVYWYQQSLDQGLQFLIQYYNGEERAKGNILERFSAQQFPDLHSELNLSSLELGDSALYFCASSGSYEQYFGPGTRLTVT.

By share, this clonotype counts as medium-sized. V gene TRBV9 combines with J gene TRBJ2-5, with 8 nucleotides matching TRBD1. The CDR3 extends over 17 amino acids. Germline V lookup: CDR1 SGDLS, CDR2 YYNGEE. V was clipped by 1 base and J by 0 bases; unmatched bases: 8. CDR3 protein: CASSVPMTGADQETQYF. The DNA for the CDR3 is TGTGCCAGCAGCGTACCCATGACAGGGGCCGACCAAGAGACCCAGTACTTC.

The sample holds many counts of this clonotype. The chain links TRBV9 to TRBJ2-7; 7 nucleotides agree with TRBD1. CDR1 is SGDLS and CDR2 is YYNGEE in the germline V gene. CDR3 length: 14 residues. The V and J ends lost 4 bases and 2 bases, in that order; junction bases with no gene match: 6. The CDR3 loop reads CASSTGQVPYEQYF. CDR3 in DNA: TGTGCCAGCAGCACCGGACAGGTCCCCTACGAGCAGTACTTC. The variable domain in full, completed from reference TRBV9 and TRBJ2-7, reads DSGVTQTPKHLITATGQRVTLRCSPRSGDLSVYWYQQSLDQGLQFLIQYYNGEERAKGNILERFSAQQFPDLHSELNLSSLELGDSALYFCASSTGQVPYEQYFGPGTRLTVT.

This clonotype was seen at least ten times. This sequence joins TRBV9 and TRBJ2-1; TRBD2 is a possible D gene (5 bases). The CDR3 loop spans 14 amino acids. CDR1 is SGDLS and CDR2 is YYNGEE in the germline V gene. V dropped 1 base and J dropped 8 bases, with 13 bases sitting between them. CDR3 sequence (DNA): TGTGCCAGCAGCGTACGTCCCGATAGCGATGAGCAGTTCTTC. This codes for CASSVRPDSDEQFF.